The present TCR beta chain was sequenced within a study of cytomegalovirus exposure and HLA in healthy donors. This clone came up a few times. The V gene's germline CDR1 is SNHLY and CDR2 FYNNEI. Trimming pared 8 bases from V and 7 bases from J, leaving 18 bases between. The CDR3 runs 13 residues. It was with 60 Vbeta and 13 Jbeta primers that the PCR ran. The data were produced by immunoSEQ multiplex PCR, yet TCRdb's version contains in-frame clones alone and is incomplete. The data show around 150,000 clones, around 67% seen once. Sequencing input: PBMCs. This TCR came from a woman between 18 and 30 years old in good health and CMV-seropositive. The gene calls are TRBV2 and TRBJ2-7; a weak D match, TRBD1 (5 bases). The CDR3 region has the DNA TGTGCCAGCGAGCCTGACAGAGGTAGGGAGCAGTACTTC. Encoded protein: CASEPDRGREQYF.